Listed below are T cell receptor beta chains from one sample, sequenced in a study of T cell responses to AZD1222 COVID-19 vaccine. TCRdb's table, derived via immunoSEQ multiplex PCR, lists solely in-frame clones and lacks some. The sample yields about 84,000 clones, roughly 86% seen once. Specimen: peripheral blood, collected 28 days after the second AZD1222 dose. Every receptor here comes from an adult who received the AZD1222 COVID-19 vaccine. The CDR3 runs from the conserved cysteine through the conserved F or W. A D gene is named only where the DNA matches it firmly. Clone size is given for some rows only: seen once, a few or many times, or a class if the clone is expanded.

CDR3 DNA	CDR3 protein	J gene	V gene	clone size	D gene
TGTGCCAGCGCTTTACAGGGGAGCACCGGGGAGCTGTTTTTT	CASALQGSTGELFF	TRBJ2-2	TRBV18	-	TRBD1
TGTGCCTGGAGTGTATGGGGGACAGGGGGCAACAATCAGCCCCAGCATTTT	CAWSVWGTGGNNQPQHF	TRBJ1-5	TRBV30	-	TRBD1
TGTGCCAGCAGTTTAGCCGGCGGGCAGACCCAGTACTTC	CASSLAGGQTQYF	TRBJ2-5	TRBV28	once	-
TGTGCCATCAGTGACAGGGGTGAGACTGAAGCTTTCTTT	CAISDRGETEAFF	TRBJ1-1	TRBV10-3	-	-
TGTGCCAGCTCACCGGAGCGGGGGACTGAAGCTTTCTTT	CASSPERGTEAFF	TRBJ1-1	TRBV18	-	-
TGTGCCACCAGCAGCGAAGCGGGGCCCTACGAGCAGTACTTC	CATSSEAGPYEQYF	TRBJ2-7	TRBV15	-	TRBD2
TGTGCCATCAGATGGACAGCCCAGGACACTGAAGCTTTCTTT	CAIRWTAQDTEAFF	TRBJ1-1	TRBV19	-	-
TGTGCCAGCAGTCGACAGACGGAGGTCGGCGAGCAGTACTTC	CASSRQTEVGEQYF	TRBJ2-7	TRBV6-5	-	-
TGTGCCAGCACACGACAGCGGGGGGCGGACACCGGGGAGCTGTTTTTT	CASTRQRGADTGELFF	TRBJ2-2	TRBV5-4	-	TRBD2
TGTGCCAGTAGTGGGGCCGGGACTAGCGGGGGTTATGAGCAGTTCTTC	CASSGAGTSGGYEQFF	TRBJ2-1	TRBV19	-	TRBD2
TGTGCCACCGCCCGGACAGCGGGGGCGACCCTCAGAAATGAAAAACTGTTTTTT	CATARTAGATLRNEKLFF	TRBJ1-4	TRBV3-1/TRBV3-2	-	-
TGCGCCAGCAGCCAAAGCCGGGACAGCTATGGCTACACCTTC	CASSQSRDSYGYTF	TRBJ1-2	TRBV4-1	-	TRBD1
TGTGCCAGCAGCCCCGGACAGGGAGGGCCCTACGAGCAGTACTTC	CASSPGQGGPYEQYF	TRBJ2-7	TRBV7-2	-	-
TGTGCCAGCAGTTTCGTAACAGGCGGTAGGGTTGGGGAGCAGTACTTC	CASSFVTGGRVGEQYF	TRBJ2-7	TRBV28	-	-
TGTGCCAGCAGCCTCAGACAGGGGATCTATGGCTACACCTTC	CASSLRQGIYGYTF	TRBJ1-2	TRBV7-9	once	TRBD1
TGTGCCAGCAGCCCCGGCGGGAGACCAGAGACCCAGTACTTC	CASSPGGRPETQYF	TRBJ2-5	TRBV28	-	TRBD2
TGTGCCAGCAGCCAAGGACCCCAACTTTCCTACGAGCAGTACTTC	CASSQGPQLSYEQYF	TRBJ2-7	TRBV3-1/TRBV3-2	-	-
TGCGCCAGCAGCCCGGGGGGTACGCAGTATTTT	CASSPGGTQYF	TRBJ2-3	TRBV5-1	-	TRBD2
TGTGCCAGCAATGGACTAGCGGGAGCGTCCTACGAGCAGTACTTC	CASNGLAGASYEQYF	TRBJ2-7	TRBV2	-	TRBD2
TGTGCCAGCAGTTTGGTCGGGACAGCCCTTAATGAAAAACTGTTTTTT	CASSLVGTALNEKLFF	TRBJ1-4	TRBV27	-	TRBD1
TGTGCCATCCGGGGACAGGGGCTGAACACCGGGGAGCTGTTTTTT	CAIRGQGLNTGELFF	TRBJ2-2	TRBV28	-	TRBD1
TGTGCCACCAGCAGCCGACTAGCCCCCCAGGAGACCCAGTACTTC	CATSSRLAPQETQYF	TRBJ2-5	TRBV15	-	TRBD2
TGTGCCAGCAGTGGCTCTAGCGGGGGCCCATTGCCCCAAAACTTC	CASSGSSGGPLPQNF	TRBJ2-7	TRBV27	-	TRBD2
TGTGCCAGCAGCCCCTCCAGCAGCCTCTCCTACGAGCAGTACTTC	CASSPSSSLSYEQYF	TRBJ2-7	TRBV6-5	-	-
TGTGCCAGCAGCCCGATGGGGGACAAAACTTCACCCCTCCACTTT	CASSPMGDKTSPLHF	TRBJ1-6	TRBV21-1	few	-
TGTGCCAGCTCACCGCGTGGGTCCGAGAACACTGAAGCTTTCTTT	CASSPRGSENTEAFF	TRBJ1-1	TRBV18	-	-
TGTGCCAGCAGCCAGTACCGGGACTCTGAAGCTTTCTTT	CASSQYRDSEAFF	TRBJ1-1	TRBV14	-	-
TGTGCTAGTGCCATCTCGGGGGGCACTGAAGCTTTCTTT	CASAISGGTEAFF	TRBJ1-1	TRBV12-5	-	-